The 3 T cell receptor beta chains reported below all come from one sample, sequenced in a study of radiotherapy plus CTLA-4 blockade in lung cancer. The data were produced by immunoSEQ multiplex PCR, yet TCRdb's version contains in-frame clones alone and is incomplete. This table holds approximately 80,000 clones, roughly 70% found once. Material: peripheral blood, obtained from a patient treated with radiotherapy plus ipilimumab. These receptors were taken from a human donor with non-small cell lung cancer whose response to radiotherapy plus ipilimumab could not be evaluated.

This clone was seen a few times. This rearrangement joins TRBV6-6 to TRBJ1-1; TRBD1 matches at 9 bases. CDR1 and CDR2 from the germline V gene are MNHNY and SVGAGI (reference sequence). The junction had 4 bases not matched to a gene; V was cut back by 2 bases and J by 3 bases. The CDR3 contains 15 residues. CDR3 loop: CASSYPTGGYTEAFF. The CDR3 DNA reads TGTGCCAGCAGTTACCCGACAGGGGGATACACTGAAGCTTTCTTT.

V and J are TRBV6-5 and TRBJ2-5; 11 bases agree with TRBD2. The end of the DNA is better explained by TRBJ2-7, so the J call may be wrong. The CDR3 has 11 amino acids. CDR1 MNHEY and CDR2 SVGAGI come from the germline V gene. The CDR3 bases are TGTGCCACCCTAGCGGGGGGCGAGCAGTACTTC. Translated: CATLAGGEQYF.

The DNA for the CDR3 is TGTGCCAGCAGACCTTCGTACAGCTACGAGCAGTACTTC. It codes for CASRPSYSYEQYF. This chain links TRBV6-1 with TRBJ2-7; no clear D gene. Germline V lookup: CDR1 MNHNS, CDR2 SASEGT. This CDR3 spans 13 amino acids. The V and J ends lost 6 bases and 3 bases respectively, with 12 bases between them.